This T cell receptor beta chain appears in the sequencing data of a study of blood T cell repertoires in COVID-19. Study as a whole: Collection of acute and convalescent COVID-19 samples took place in the United States, Italy and Spain. From T cells, B-cell-depleted T cells, or PBMCs came the material, which was cDNA or gDNA.

The authors' processing: Amplified reference gene primers provided the basis for estimating nucleated cell counts. Produced via immunoSEQ multiplex PCR; TCRdb's table is partial and in-frame only. V, J and clone size derive from that table, while D and trimming were established from the DNA sequence. The sample comprises more than 70,000 clones, roughly 88% of which are singletons, and roughly 5.9% rests with the top ten. The specimen was peripheral blood. The receptor comes from a man between 45 and 60 years old with active COVID-19.

The CDR3 reads CASSYSDRGGDTEAFF. CDR3 bases: TGTGCCAGCAGTTACTCCGACAGGGGGGGAGACACTGAAGCTTTCTTT. The chain recombines TRBV6-5 with TRBJ1-1, with TRBD1 matching over 9 bases. The CDR3 is 16 amino acids. The trim removed 0 bases at V and 3 bases at J, leaving 5 bases unmatched. Germline CDR1 and CDR2: MNHEY and SVGAGI.